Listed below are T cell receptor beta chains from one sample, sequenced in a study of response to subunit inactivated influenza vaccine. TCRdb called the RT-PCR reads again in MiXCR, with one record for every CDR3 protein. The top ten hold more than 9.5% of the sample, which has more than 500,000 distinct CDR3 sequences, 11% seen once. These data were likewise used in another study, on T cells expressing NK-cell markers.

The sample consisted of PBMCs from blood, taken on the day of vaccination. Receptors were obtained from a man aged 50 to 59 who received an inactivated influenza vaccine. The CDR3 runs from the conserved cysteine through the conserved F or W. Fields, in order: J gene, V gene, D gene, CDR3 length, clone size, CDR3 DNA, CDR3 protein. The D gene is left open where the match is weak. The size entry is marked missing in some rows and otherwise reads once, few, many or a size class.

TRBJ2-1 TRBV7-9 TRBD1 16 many TGTGCCAGCAGCTTCCCTCCAGGGGGCTCCTACAATGAGCAGTTCTTC CASSFPPGGSYNEQFF
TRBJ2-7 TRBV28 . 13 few TGTGCCAGCAGAGGGACACCCGAGTACGAGCAGTACTTC CASRGTPEYEQYF
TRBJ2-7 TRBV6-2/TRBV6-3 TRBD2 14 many TGTGCCAGCAGTCGGGGACTAGCGGGTTACGAGCAGTACTTC CASSRGLAGYEQYF
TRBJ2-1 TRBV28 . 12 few TGTGCCAGCAGTCTACGGAATCATGAGCAGTTCTTC CASSLRNHEQFF
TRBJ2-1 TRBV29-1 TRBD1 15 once TGCAGCGTTGAAGGGGACAGGGTCTCCTACAATGAGCAGTTCTTC CSVEGDRVSYNEQFF
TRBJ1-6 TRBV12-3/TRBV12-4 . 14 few TGTGCCAGCAGTTTTACCGGGAATAATTCACCCCTCCACTTT CASSFTGNNSPLHF
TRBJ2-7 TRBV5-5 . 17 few TGTGCCAGCAGCTTGGTTAGGGGTAAGGGACGGGCCTACGAGCAGTACTTC CASSLVRGKGRAYEQYF
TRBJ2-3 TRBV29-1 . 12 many TGCAGCGTTGCCCGTCAGGGGGATACGCAGTATTTT CSVARQGDTQYF
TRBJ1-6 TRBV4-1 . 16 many TGCGCCAGCAGCCAAGATAATACGGTGGGCGGAAGACCCCTCCACTTT CASSQDNTVGGRPLHF
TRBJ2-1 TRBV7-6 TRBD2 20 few TGTGCCAGCAGCTTAGGCCCGGGACTAGCGGCAACCAGCTCCTACAATGAGCAGTTCTTC CASSLGPGLAATSSYNEQFF
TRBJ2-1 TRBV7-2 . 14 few TGTGCCAGCAGCTCGCCGACAGGTAGGGATGAGCAGTTCTTC CASSSPTGRDEQFF
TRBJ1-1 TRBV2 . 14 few TGTGCCAGCAGTGATCTGGGGAGGGCGAATGAAGCTTTCTTT CASSDLGRANEAFF
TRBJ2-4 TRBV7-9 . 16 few TGTGCCAGCAGCTTAGCGACAGGTCGGGCTAGGGACATTCAGTACTTC CASSLATGRARDIQYF
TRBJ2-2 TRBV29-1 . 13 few TGCAGCGTTTTGAGGGGGGGAACCGGGGAGCTGTTTTTT CSVLRGGTGELFF
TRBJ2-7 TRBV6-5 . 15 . TGTGCCAGCAGTTACTCGGCCAGGGGTCTCAACGAGCAGTACTTC CASSYSARGLNEQYF
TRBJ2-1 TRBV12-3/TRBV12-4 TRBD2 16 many TGTGCCAGCAGTCCCCCGGGACTAGCGGGGTACAATGAGCAGTTCTTC CASSPPGLAGYNEQFF
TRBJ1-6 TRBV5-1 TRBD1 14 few TGCGCCAGCAGCTGGGGACAGGATAATTCACCCCTCCACTTT CASSWGQDNSPLHF
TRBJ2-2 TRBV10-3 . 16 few TGTGCCATCAGTGGGGACTCCAACCCGGCCACCGGGGAGCTGTTTTTT CAISGDSNPATGELFF